The 5 T cell receptor beta chains in this list originate from one sample, sequenced in a study of regulatory T cells in long-lasting Graves disease. Noted time point: newly diagnosed GD, antithyroid drugs for less than 3 months. TCR sequences were obtained from RNA taken from PBMCs. Library construction for TCR beta used iRepertoire HTBI primers and Arm-PCR of CDR3 regions. MiXCR, applied by TCRdb to the multiplex PCR reads, yields one record per CDR3 protein. The profile shows about 620,000 distinct CDR3 sequences, around 17% of them singletons. This sample also appeared in a second study, on T cells in Graves' hyperthyroidism and ophthalmopathy.

Sequences were derived from peripheral blood mononuclear cells (PBMCs), sampled at new diagnosis, from a patient treated with antithyroid drugs. The receptor set was obtained from a woman in her thirties with Graves disease.

The V gene is TRBV7-3, the J gene TRBJ2-3, with D unresolved. The CDR3 covers 15 residues. CDR1 and CDR2 from the germline V gene are SGHTA and FQGTGA. The V end was cut by 2 bases, the J end by 2 bases, with 11 bases between. The CDR3 spells CASSLSPDHTDTQYF. CDR3 DNA sequence: TGTGCCAGCAGCTTATCTCCAGACCACACAGATACGCAGTATTTT.

V usage is TRBV6-2 or TRBV6-3 and J usage is TRBJ2-5; D is undetermined. The length of the CDR3 is 16 residues. V was clipped by 2 bases and J by 0 bases, with 13 bases between them. Germline values: CDR1 MNHEY, CDR2 SVGEGT. The CDR3, as DNA: TGTGCCAGCAGTTACGAGGAGCCAAGGTACCAAGAGACCCAGTACTTC. It is translated as CASSYEEPRYQETQYF.

The J gene is TRBJ2-2, the V gene TRBV27; the D gene is possibly TRBD2 (5 bases). V was clipped by 6 bases and J by 3 bases, with 14 bases between them. CDR3 size: 15 residues. Germline values: CDR1 MNHEY, CDR2 SMNVEV (reference sequence). The CDR3 region is CASRATRADTGELFF. CDR3 bases: TGTGCCAGCAGAGCCACGAGGGCTGACACCGGGGAGCTGTTTTTT.

The chain links TRBV6-1 to TRBJ2-2, with a possible D match to TRBD1 (5 bases). CDR3 length: 13 residues. V was clipped by 8 bases and J by 1 base, with 8 bases between them. Germline CDR1 and CDR2: MNHNS and SASEGT. The CDR3 DNA sequence: TGTGCCAGCGGAGACAGGAACACCGGGGAGCTGTTTTTT. Amino acids: CASGDRNTGELFF.

The sample holds many counts of this clonotype. The chain employs TRBV20-1 and TRBJ1-1; 8 bases fit TRBD1. The CDR3 is made up of 14 amino acids. Trimming took 1 base from V and 4 from J; bases not matched to a gene: 5. CDR1 and CDR2 (germline): DFQATT, SNEGSKA (reference sequence). The CDR3 region has the DNA TGCAGTGCTAGAGGCCCGGACAGGGTCACTGAAGCTTTCTTT. This sequence encodes CSARGPDRVTEAFF.